The sequence of this T cell receptor beta chain was determined in a study of control samples from healthy donors and cancer patients. J lost 8 bases, V lost 3 bases, and 7 bases had no gene match. The CDR3 runs 15 residues. Per germline, CDR1 MDHEN and CDR2 SYDVKM. Measured with immunoSEQ multiplex PCR; TCRdb has only the in-frame clones, and not every one. The sample contains roughly 81,000 clones, 75% to 85% of which appear only once. The receptor comes from a man in his 60s with head and neck cancer. The gene calls are TRBV28 and TRBJ2-1; 10 bases match TRBD2. The sequenced sample consisted of PBMCs. The CDR3 is CASSFPSGSYHEQFF. For the CDR3, the DNA is TGTGCCAGCAGTTTCCCTAGCGGGAGTTACCATGAGCAGTTCTTC.